This TCR beta chain stems from a study of T cells in Graves' hyperthyroidism and ophthalmopathy. Notes on the study in general: Most thyroid clonotypes expanded above 0.001 appeared in blood too.

V was clipped by 3 bases and J by 1 base, with 12 bases between them. This CDR3 region has 16 residues. Germline V gene lookup returns CDR1 SGHAT and CDR2 FQNNGV. Those with hyperthyroidism were 18 to 65 years old, newly diagnosed, and ill for under 2 months. Exclusion of patients followed from uncontrolled infection, other autoimmune disease, pregnancy or lactation. From more than 9 ml of fresh peripheral blood, PBMCs were isolated. Amplification of TCR beta CDR3 regions used RNA as the template. The TCR CDR3 was amplified in a first-round RT-PCR using the HTBI primer set. Via MiXCR, TCRdb re-called the multiplex PCR reads, giving one row per CDR3 protein. The sample contains 690,000 or so distinct CDR3 sequences, 15% to 20% of which appear only once. This clonotype was recorded many times. What it binds is not known.

Material: blood. The TCR sequence derives from a woman in her fifties or sixties with Graves' hyperthyroidism that later progressed to Graves' ophthalmopathy. V and J are TRBV11-2 and TRBJ1-4, with no clear D. CDR3 DNA sequence: TGTGCCAGCAGCTTCGGCCAGCGGAAAACTAATGAAAAACTGTTTTTT. This translates into CASSFGQRKTNEKLFF.